A single sample is the source of the 25 T cell receptor beta chains below, sequenced in a study of blood T cell repertoires in COVID-19. Measured with immunoSEQ multiplex PCR; TCRdb has only the in-frame clones, and not every one. The sample lists around 55,000 clones; 90% were seen once. Sequencing input: peripheral blood. These TCRs come from a man aged 35-49 years with acute or convalescent COVID-19.

The chain combines TRBV5-1 with TRBJ1-2, with 7 positions matching TRBD1. CDR3 length: 14 amino acids. Germline CDR1 SGHRS, CDR2 YFSETQ. V shed 4 bases and J 4 bases; nucleotides not matched to a gene: 7. The CDR3 sequence is CASSGGDRAYGYTF. In DNA, the CDR3 is TGCGCCAGCAGCGGGGGTGACAGGGCCTATGGCTACACCTTC.

The chain carries TRBV24-1 and TRBJ2-7, with D possibly matching TRBD1 (6 bases). V lost 6 bases and J lost 3, with 14 bases in between. The CDR3 runs to 14 residues. The germline V gene has CDR1 KGHDR and CDR2 SFDVKD. CDR3 bases: TGTGCCACCAGTTCAGGGGCCGGTCTCTACGAGCAGTACTTC. It encodes CATSSGAGLYEQYF.

The rearrangement uses TRBV13 and TRBJ2-1; possible D gene TRBD2, 7 bases. V dropped 2 bases and J dropped 6 bases, with 14 bases sitting between them. Germline V gene lookup returns CDR1 PRHDT and CDR2 FYEKMQ (reference sequence). The CDR3 has 15 amino acids. CDR3 nucleotide sequence: TGTGCCAGCAGCTTACGGGGGGCCCCGGTCAATGAGCAGTTCTTC. Translated, it gives CASSLRGAPVNEQFF.

This clone showed up just a few times. The V call is TRBV19, the J call TRBJ1-2; D gene unclear. Trimming left V 1 base short and J 5 bases short, with 2 bases between. There are 11 residues in the CDR3. Germline-derived CDR1 and CDR2 are LNHDA and SQIVND (reference sequence). CDR3 nucleotide sequence: TGTGCCAGTAGTATAGCTTATGGCTACACCTTC. Its translation: CASSIAYGYTF.

The gene calls are TRBV30 and TRBJ1-3, with 7 nucleotides matching TRBD1. Trimming at V came to 3 bases and at J to 4 bases, leaving 6 bases not matched to a gene. CDR1 is GTSNPN, CDR2 SVGIG, per germline (reference sequence). CDR3 size: 14 residues. CDR3 loop: CAWRKRTGGNTIYF. In DNA form, the CDR3 reads TGTGCCTGGAGGAAACGGACAGGCGGAAACACCATATATTTT. Full variable domain (missing parts from reference TRBV30 and TRBJ1-3): SQTIHQWPATLVQPVGSPLSLECTVEGTSNPNLYWYRQAAGRGLQLLFYSVGIGQISSEVPQNLSASRPQDRQFILSSKKLLLSDSGFYLCAWRKRTGGNTIYFGEGSWLTVV.

The chain is built from TRBV5-1 and TRBJ2-2; 8 nucleotides line up with TRBD1. The ends lost 0 bases at V and 2 bases at J; junction bases unmatched: 9. The CDR3 is 18 amino acids. The germline V gene has CDR1 SGHRS and CDR2 YFSETQ. CDR3 in amino acids: CASSLEVRTGTNTGELFF. CDR3 bases: TGCGCCAGCAGCTTGGAGGTCAGGACAGGGACAAACACCGGGGAGCTGTTTTTT.

The V call is TRBV4-1, the J call TRBJ2-4, with 8 bases fitting TRBD2. Germline assignment: CDR1 MGHRA and CDR2 YSYEKL. The V segment lost 0 bases and the J segment 6 bases; nucleotides outside the gene matches: 22. The length of the CDR3 is 21 residues. The CDR3 DNA follows: TGCGCCAGCAGCCAAGACCCCCCAGCGGGAGTTTCTGTAGGGAGGCCAAACATTCAGTACTTC. Translation gives CASSQDPPAGVSVGRPNIQYF.

This clone appeared a few times. The genes are TRBV10-1 and TRBJ2-2; D unclear. Trimming removed 6 bases at V and 3 bases at J, with 11 bases between. There are 14 residues in the CDR3. Per germline, CDR1 WNHNN and CDR2 SYGVQD (reference sequence). The CDR3 here is CASRHDTDTGELFF. The CDR3 DNA is TGCGCCAGCAGACATGACACGGACACCGGGGAGCTGTTTTTT.

This chain joins TRBV7-2 and TRBJ2-1, with 14 bases aligning to TRBD2. The CDR3 totals 18 residues. V lost 1 base and J lost 9; bases outside the gene matches: 11. CDR1 is SGHTA, CDR2 FQGNSA, per germline. This chain's CDR3 is CASSLGPRGLAGGIEQFF. The DNA of the CDR3 is TGTGCCAGCAGCTTAGGACCCCGTGGACTAGCGGGAGGAATTGAGCAGTTCTTC.

The chain employs TRBV5-1 and TRBJ2-1; D may be TRBD1 (5 bases). The CDR3 is made up of 15 amino acids. The germline gives CDR1 SGHRS, CDR2 YFSETQ. V lost 2 bases and J 9 bases, leaving 18 bases between the germline ends. The CDR3 region is CASSFTGSSFSEQFF. CDR3 coding DNA: TGCGCCAGCAGCTTTACAGGTTCGTCTTTCAGTGAGCAGTTCTTC. The full variable domain, rest sourced from reference TRBV5-1 and TRBJ2-1, is KAGVTQTPRYLIKTRGQQVTLSCSPISGHRSVSWYQQTPGQGLQFLFEYFSETQRNKGNFPGRFSGRQFSNSRSEMNVSTLELGDSALYLCASSFTGSSFSEQFFGPGTRLTVL.

J is TRBJ2-3 and V is TRBV6-4, with 7 bases aligning to TRBD2. V lost 0 bases to trimming and J lost 3 bases; unmatched junction nucleotides: 3. The CDR3 contains 15 residues. Looked up from germline, CDR1 is MRHNA and CDR2 is SNTAGT. CDR3 bases: TGTGCCAGCAGTGACTCTGCGGGAGAGACAGATACGCAGTATTTT. Protein product: CASSDSAGETDTQYF.

The rearrangement joins TRBV24-1 to TRBJ2-1, with TRBD2 matching over 10 bases. The germline V gene encodes CDR1 KGHDR and CDR2 SFDVKD. This CDR3 contains 18 residues. V lost 2 bases to trimming and J lost 3 bases; unmatched junction nucleotides: 9. CDR3 DNA: TGTGCCACCAGTGATTCCCCGTGGACTAGCGGCCTCTACAATGAGCAGTTCTTC. Translated: CATSDSPWTSGLYNEQFF.

The rearrangement joins TRBV5-1 to TRBJ1-2; 7 nucleotides agree with TRBD1. The germline gives CDR1 SGHRS, CDR2 YFSETQ. Trimming cost V 5 bases and J 4 bases; bases outside gene matches: 14. There are 16 residues in the CDR3. CDR3 in amino acids: CASSLGTVGPSYGYTF. DNA of the CDR3: TGCGCCAGCAGTCTCGGGACAGTTGGCCCGTCCTATGGCTACACCTTC.

This chain joins TRBV5-5 and TRBJ2-5; TRBD2 matches 16 bases. The CDR3 has 18 amino acids. Germline-derived CDR1 and CDR2 are SGHKS and YYEKEE (reference sequence). The ends lost 4 bases at V and 3 bases at J; junction bases unmatched: 9. CDR3 amino acids: CASSLGTSGRALEETQYF. In DNA form, the CDR3 reads TGTGCCAGCAGCCTAGGGACTAGCGGGAGGGCCCTCGAAGAGACCCAGTACTTC. The full variable domain, completed using reference TRBV5-5 and TRBJ2-5, is DAGVTQSPTHLIKTRGQQVTLRCSPISGHKSVSWYQQVLGQGPQFIFQYYEKEERGRGNFPDRFSARQFPNYSSELNVNALLLGDSALYLCASSLGTSGRALEETQYFGPGTRLLVL.

Of note for this clone: An end of the junction does not agree with germline; a read error may underlie this. The chain is built from TRBV7-9 and TRBJ2-1; a possible D gene is TRBD2 (6 bases). Germline V CDR1 and CDR2: SEHNR, FQNEAQ (reference sequence). The CDR3 contains 13 residues. The CDR3 here is CASSSHGDSRWIF. The CDR3 DNA reads TGTGCCAGCAGCTCACACGGGGACTCCAGGTGGATCTTC.

The V gene is TRBV5-4, the J gene TRBJ1-2; 7 positions match TRBD1. Per the germline V gene, CDR1 is SGHNT and CDR2 is YYREEE (reference sequence). This CDR3 contains 14 residues. V shed 0 bases, J shed 4 bases, and the junction held 3 bases outside the gene matches. CDR3 nucleotides: TGTGCCAGCAGCTTGGGACAGGGAGGCTATGGCTACACCTTC. It specifies CASSLGQGGYGYTF.

The chain has TRBV12-3 or TRBV12-4 and TRBJ2-1, with D perhaps TRBD2 (5 bases). The V gene lost 11 bases and the J gene lost 3 bases, with 14 bases spanning the gap. The CDR3 loop spans 13 amino acids. The CDR3 loop is CAPQRGNYNEQFF. The CDR3 bases are TGTGCCCCCCAGCGAGGGAACTACAATGAGCAGTTCTTC.

The chain links TRBV2 to TRBJ1-5; TRBD1 agrees at 10 bases. The CDR3 is made up of 14 amino acids. The V segment lost 6 bases and the J segment 7 bases; nucleotides outside the gene matches: 6. CDR1 is SNHLY and CDR2 is FYNNEI in the germline V gene. In DNA, the CDR3 is TGTGCCAGCAGCGGCCGGGACAGGGGCCAGCCCCAGCATTTT. Encoded protein: CASSGRDRGQPQHF. The full variable domain, completed using reference TRBV2 and TRBJ1-5, is EPEVTQTPSHQVTQMGQEVILRCVPISNHLYFYWYRQILGQKVEFLVSFYNNEISEKSEIFDDQFSVERPDGSNFTLKIRSTKLEDSAMYFCASSGRDRGQPQHFGDGTRLSIL.

The chain is built from TRBV12-5 and TRBJ2-3; TRBD2 is a possible D gene (6 bases). Trimming pared 6 bases from V and 4 bases from J, leaving 17 bases between. This CDR3 has 15 amino acids. CDR1 and CDR2 (germline): LGHNT, FRNRAP. CDR3 protein: CASGIGGSVSDTQYF. CDR3 DNA: TGTGCTAGTGGGATCGGAGGGAGTGTTTCAGATACGCAGTATTTT.

This clone came up once. The chain combines TRBV20-1 with TRBJ1-6; 8 bases map to TRBD1. Trimming at V came to 3 bases and at J to 14 bases, leaving 12 bases not matched to a gene. CDR1 and CDR2 (germline): DFQATT, SNEGSKA (reference sequence). The CDR3 length is 14 residues. CDR3 coding DNA: TGCAGTGCTAGTCCAGGGACAGGAGAAGGGACCCTCCACTTT. Encoded protein: CSASPGTGEGTLHF.

The rearrangement joins TRBV6-1 to TRBJ2-3; possible D gene TRBD1, 6 bases. With 2 bases removed from V and 1 base from J, the gap between germline ends came to 7 bases. This CDR3 region has 14 residues. Germline V CDR1 and CDR2: MNHNS, SASEGT. The CDR3 DNA is TGTGCCAGCAGTGAATACAGGGGCACAGATACGCAGTATTTT. Its translation is CASSEYRGTDTQYF.

The chain uses TRBV6-4 and TRBJ1-1, with D tentatively TRBD1 (6 bases). Between the trimmed V and J ends, which lost 7 bases and 1 base, there was a span of 28 bases. The CDR3 has 19 amino acids. Germline CDR1 reads MRHNA; CDR2 reads SNTAGT. CDR3: CASIEQGRWGRWQNTEAFF. In DNA, the CDR3 is TGTGCCAGCATCGAACAGGGTCGTTGGGGGCGTTGGCAGAACACTGAAGCTTTCTTT.

V gene TRBV9 combines with J gene TRBJ1-3; TRBD1 matches 10 bases. Per germline, CDR1 SGDLS and CDR2 YYNGEE. Trimming took 1 base from V and 2 from J; bases not matched to a gene: 3. The CDR3 totals 16 residues. The CDR3 loop reads CASSVSGTGAGNTIYF. For the CDR3, the DNA is TGTGCCAGCAGCGTAAGCGGGACAGGGGCTGGAAACACCATATATTTT.

The chain couples TRBV7-2 to TRBJ2-5, with D possibly matching TRBD1 (6 bases). CDR1 is SGHTA and CDR2 is FQGNSA in the germline V gene. With 4 bases removed from V and 4 bases from J, the gap between germline ends came to 13 bases. The CDR3 has 14 amino acids. Here the CDR3 DNA reads TGTGCCAGCAGCTACATACAGGGACGAGAGACCCAGTACTTC. This translates into CASSYIQGRETQYF.

The genes are TRBV5-4 and TRBJ2-7, with D maybe TRBD1 (6 bases). The V end lost 4 bases, the J end lost 1 base, and 15 bases lay between the germline ends. Germline CDR1 SGHNT, CDR2 YYREEE (reference sequence). The CDR3 has 15 residues. The CDR3 loop reads CASSPAGRGSYEQYF. The CDR3 nucleotides read TGTGCCAGCAGCCCGGCGGGCAGGGGTTCCTACGAGCAGTACTTC.